Following are 13 T cell receptor beta chains from one sample sequenced in a study of CD8+CD57+ T cells in acquired aplastic anemia. Using genomic DNA as the template, TCR beta VDJ and CDR3 profiling was carried out. MiXCR, applied by TCRdb to the reads, yields one record per CDR3 protein. The data show just over 400,000 distinct CDR3 sequences, with approximately 70% seen just once and under 4.5% held by the top ten. The sequencing input was sorted CD4+, CD8+, or CD8+CD57+ T cells (not recorded which) from PBMCs. These TCRs come from a human donor in good health, serving as a control.

With respect to this clonotype: Lacking the conserved final phenylalanine or tryptophan, this CDR3 likely reflects a read error. The limits of the CDR3 on the DNA are not certain, so only TCRdb's listed CDR3 is given. The chain links TRBV2 to TRBJ2-7; the table's D call, TRBD1, was not checked against the DNA. From its first to its last residue, the CDR3 has 15 amino acids. CDR1 SNHLY and CDR2 FYNNEI come from the germline V gene. The CDR3 sequence: CASRGTAGSAYTHYS.

This clonotype showed up many times. The CDR3 nucleotides read TGTGCCAGCAGCCCCTTACCCGCCCTGAGCTCCTACGAGCAGTACTTC. As protein: CASSPLPALSSYEQYF. The chain uses TRBV7-8 and TRBJ2-7; D unclear. This CDR3 is built from 16 residues. Per the germline V gene, CDR1 is SGHVS and CDR2 is FQNEAQ. V lost 5 bases, J lost 0 bases, and 17 bases lay in between.

The chain links TRBV7-9 to TRBJ1-5; no clear D. The CDR3 covers 12 residues. The V and J ends lost 2 bases and 9 bases respectively, with 8 bases between them. Germline V gene data show CDR1 as SEHNR and CDR2 as FQNEAQ (reference sequence). The CDR3 sequence: CASSLKGGPQHF. Written as DNA, the CDR3 is TGTGCCAGCAGCTTAAAAGGAGGGCCCCAGCATTTT.

The rearrangement joins TRBV7-8 to TRBJ2-5; 9 bases fit TRBD1. The CDR3 length is 13 residues. The V and J ends lost 4 bases and 7 bases, in that order; junction bases with no gene match: 4. The germline V gene has CDR1 SGHVS and CDR2 FQNEAQ. This CDR3 is CASSWDREVTQYF. The CDR3 bases are TGTGCCAGCAGCTGGGACAGGGAAGTGACCCAGTACTTC.

This chain connects TRBV20-1 to TRBJ1-6, with D maybe TRBD1 (5 bases). This CDR3 has 17 residues. Germline CDR1 is DFQATT and CDR2 is SNEGSKA (reference sequence). Trimming stripped 3 bases from V and 2 bases from J, with 17 bases between. CDR3 amino acids: CSASVAGLNPYNSPLHF. The CDR3 coding sequence is TGCAGTGCTAGTGTGGCGGGACTGAACCCCTATAATTCACCCCTCCACTTT.

A remark on this clonotype: The junction differs from germline at one of its ends, possibly a read error. The V call is TRBV19, the J call TRBJ1-1, with D possibly TRBD1 on 5 matching bases. Germline V CDR1 and CDR2: LNHDA, SQIVND (reference sequence). This CDR3 is built from 12 residues. The CDR3 nucleotides read TGTGCCAGCCGGGACTCCGAGACTGAAGCTTACTTT. It translates to CASRDSETEAYF.

V is TRBV19 and J is TRBJ1-2; 11 bases are a match to TRBD1. The CDR3 runs to 14 residues. Losses at the gene ends were 1 base for V and 7 bases for J; bases not matched to a gene: 2. The germline gives CDR1 LNHDA, CDR2 SQIVND (reference sequence). The CDR3 spells CASSIGGQGVGYTF. The CDR3 DNA follows: TGTGCCAGTAGTATAGGGGGACAGGGGGTTGGCTACACCTTC.

This clonotype was seen at least ten times. This sequence joins TRBV7-9 and TRBJ2-5; 10 bases map to TRBD1. J was trimmed by 2 bases and V by 8 bases; bases with no gene match: 5. The CDR3 runs 14 residues. Germline V CDR1 and CDR2: SEHNR, FQNEAQ (reference sequence). The CDR3 coding sequence is TGTGCCAGCTTGGGGACAGGGGTTCAAGAGACCCAGTACTTC. Translated, it gives CASLGTGVQETQYF.

The chain is built from TRBV12-3 or TRBV12-4 and TRBJ1-2; D is possibly TRBD1 (5 bases). The CDR3 is 12 residues long. V lost 5 bases to trimming and J lost 4 bases, with 8 bases between them. CDR3 DNA sequence: TGTGCCAGCAGTCTGACAGCCTATGGCTACACCTTC. This sequence encodes CASSLTAYGYTF.

This chain links TRBV9 with TRBJ2-7, with D possibly called TRBD1 or TRBD2 (6 bases each). Per germline, CDR1 SGDLS and CDR2 YYNGEE. The length of the CDR3 is 15 residues. Trimming stripped 5 bases from V and 11 bases from J, with 26 bases between. The CDR3 DNA follows: TGTGCCAGCAGTGTGAGGGGGGACTTGAACACCGGGGAGTACTTC. Translating gives CASSVRGDLNTGEYF.

The chain joins TRBV20-1 to TRBJ2-5, with a tentative D call TRBD2 (6 bases). There are 14 residues in the CDR3. Trimming left V 6 bases short and J 5 bases short, with 19 bases between. CDR1 is DFQATT and CDR2 is SNEGSKA in the germline V gene (reference sequence). CDR3 in amino acids: CSAFQRVAYETQYF. The CDR3 DNA sequence: TGCAGTGCGTTCCAGCGGGTCGCTTACGAGACCCAGTACTTC.

The gene calls are TRBV5-5 and TRBJ1-2; D unresolved. Trimming left V 0 bases short and J 2 bases short, with 11 bases between. This CDR3 region has 15 residues. Germline CDR1 is SGHKS and CDR2 is YYEKEE (reference sequence). The CDR3 bases are TGTGCCAGCAGCTTGGGACTGGGAGGGAACTATGGCTACACCTTC. Translating gives CASSLGLGGNYGYTF.

This chain links TRBV7-2 with TRBJ2-1; D may match TRBD1 or TRBD2 (5 bases each). CDR1 is SGHTA, CDR2 FQGNSA, per germline. The CDR3 totals 16 residues. V was clipped by 3 bases and J by 6 bases, with 18 bases between them. This CDR3 is CASSLSPGRSGNEQFF. The CDR3 nucleotides are TGTGCCAGCAGCTTGAGCCCGGGGCGATCCGGCAATGAGCAGTTCTTC.